This is a list of T cell receptor beta chains from one sample in a study of technical replicates of blood from four donors. The table came from immunoSEQ multiplex PCR; TCRdb's copy has only in-frame clones and leaves some out. The sample yields fewer than 80,000 clones, roughly 91% seen once. The sample taken for sequencing was PBMCs. Receptors were obtained from a human donor in good health. Some clones in this sample may be carry-over from other donors' samples. CDR3s include the opening cysteine and the closing phenylalanine or tryptophan. The size entry is marked missing in some rows and otherwise reads once, few, many or a size class.

V,size,CDR3
TRBV7-2,few,CASSLQGARGEAFF
TRBV4-1,.,CASSQTTGTGDNSPLHF
TRBV19,.,CASSYDKTLFF
TRBV13,.,CASSFGQSNQPQHF
TRBV12-5,.,CASGLKGGNTEAFF
TRBV6-1,.,CASSEVGAPKTWQYF
TRBV19,.,CASSDISEQYF
TRBV23-1,.,CASVYRDRAYEQYF
TRBV7-8,few,CASSEGQLYEQYF
TRBV5-1,.,CASSLAVGGAGTEAFF
TRBV14,.,CASSPGYRYGYTF
TRBV7-3,.,CASSAAQGYEQYF
TRBV2,.,CASSVGLRTDTQYF
TRBV10-3,.,CAISPSGRPYEQYF
TRBV18,.,CASSPEGREGRELFF
TRBV5-1,.,CASSFGTSGGGAQYF
TRBV10-3,few,CAISESSGGTDTQYF
TRBV5-6,once,CASSLGLAGNYEQYF
TRBV5-4,.,CASSLGASGGRAEQFF
TRBV6-1,.,CASSEMEGGYGYTF
TRBV14,.,CASSQDRARGLSYGYTF
TRBV4-1,.,CASSRSSGLLGPYNEQFF
TRBV19,.,CASSIVSRTGNSPLHF
TRBV6-1,.,CASSGFSGNQPQHF
TRBV5-1,.,CASSIGGNEQFF
TRBV20-1,.,CSATPGREQYF
TRBV5-1,.,CASSFEGAQPQHF
TRBV27,once,CASSLLEASTDTQYF
TRBV29-1,.,CSVMVGQNYGYTF
TRBV9,.,CASSVGLAIKETQYF
TRBV29-1,.,CSVGVAGGQADTQYF
TRBV7-2,.,CASSPSMNTEAFF
TRBV19,.,CASSIQGMRKLFF
TRBV6-5,.,CASSGTANTGELFF
TRBV5-4,.,CASSFDSGANVLTF
TRBV6-4,once,CASRNRREGDDTEAFF
TRBV7-6,.,CASSADRNTGELFF
TRBV14,.,CASSQEPDWNTEAFF
TRBV4-2,.,CASSQEAGMVVGELFF
TRBV5-6,.,CASSTLGNRGANTEAFF
TRBV7-6,.,CASSLGLGYGYTF
TRBV25-1,.,CASSVRGQVGEQYF
TRBV30,.,CAWNRSPRTTSGANVLTF
TRBV7-2,.,CASSLVGTSGPKSSYEQYF
TRBV4-1,.,CASSRNRDRTYEQYF
TRBV11-2,.,CASSFKEGNEQFF
TRBV4-1,.,CASSPLGQGIYGYTF
TRBV18,.,CASSPGQGETYEQYF
TRBV7-6,.,CASSPYRGRFF
TRBV5-1,few,CASSFGPRTSSRSSYNEQFF
TRBV7-2,.,CASSLGSRELFF